Detailed here is one T cell receptor beta chain. Its antigen is not known. Per germline, CDR1 DFQATT and CDR2 SNEGSKA (reference sequence). This CDR3 comprises 15 residues. J was trimmed by 1 base and V by 3 bases; bases with no gene match: 1. Produced via immunoSEQ multiplex PCR; TCRdb's table is partial and in-frame only. The table lists 99,000 or so clones, 70% to 90% of them singletons. This sample stems from a study of T cell responses to AZD1222 COVID-19 vaccine. Study-wide points: Nearly half of unique spike-specific TCRs reportedly avoided B.1.351 and B.1.1.7 mutated regions. Clonal diversity may have been underestimated in mostly white British donors.

The sequenced sample was peripheral blood, obtained on day 0 of AZD1222 vaccination. This rearrangement joins TRBV20-1 to TRBJ2-3, with TRBD2 matching over 13 bases. This TCR was recovered from an adult in good health. DNA of the CDR3: TGCAGTGCTAGTGGACTAGCGGGGGGCACAGATACGCAGTATTTT. Its protein product is CSASGLAGGTDTQYF.